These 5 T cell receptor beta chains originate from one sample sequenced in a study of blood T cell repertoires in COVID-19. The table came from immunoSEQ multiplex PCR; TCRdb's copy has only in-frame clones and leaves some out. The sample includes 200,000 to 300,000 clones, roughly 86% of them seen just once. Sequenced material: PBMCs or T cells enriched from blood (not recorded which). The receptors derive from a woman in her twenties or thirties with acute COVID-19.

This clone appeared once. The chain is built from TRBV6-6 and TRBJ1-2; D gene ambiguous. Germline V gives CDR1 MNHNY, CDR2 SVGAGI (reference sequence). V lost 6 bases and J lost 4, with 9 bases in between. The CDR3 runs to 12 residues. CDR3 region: CASREGSYGYTF. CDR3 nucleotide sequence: TGTGCCAGCAGAGAGGGTAGCTATGGCTACACCTTC.

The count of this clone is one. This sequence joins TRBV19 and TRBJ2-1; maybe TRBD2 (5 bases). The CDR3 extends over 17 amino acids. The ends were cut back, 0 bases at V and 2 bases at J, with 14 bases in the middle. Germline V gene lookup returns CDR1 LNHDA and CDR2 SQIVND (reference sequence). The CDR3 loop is CASSIDLGSAAYNEQFF. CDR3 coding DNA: TGTGCCAGTAGTATAGATCTTGGGAGTGCGGCCTACAATGAGCAGTTCTTC.

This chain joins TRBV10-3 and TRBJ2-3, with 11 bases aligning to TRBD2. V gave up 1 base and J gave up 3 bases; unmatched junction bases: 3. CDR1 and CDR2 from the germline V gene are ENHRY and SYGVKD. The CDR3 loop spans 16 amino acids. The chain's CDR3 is CAISELAGGPTDTQYF. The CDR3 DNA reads TGTGCCATCAGTGAGTTAGCGGGGGGGCCAACAGATACGCAGTATTTT.

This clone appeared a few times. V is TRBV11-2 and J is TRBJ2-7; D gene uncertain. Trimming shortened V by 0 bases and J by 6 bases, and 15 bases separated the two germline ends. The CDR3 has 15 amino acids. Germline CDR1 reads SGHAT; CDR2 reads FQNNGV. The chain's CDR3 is CASSLEPLQSREQYF. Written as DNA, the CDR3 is TGTGCCAGCAGCTTAGAGCCTCTACAGTCCCGCGAGCAGTACTTC.

CDR3: CASSLGGSPFYNEQFF. The CDR3 region has the DNA TGCGCCAGCAGCTTGGGGGGCTCCCCCTTTTACAATGAGCAGTTCTTC. The chain combines TRBV5-1 with TRBJ2-1, with D possibly TRBD1 on 5 matching bases. The CDR3 loop spans 16 amino acids. Germline CDR1 SGHRS, CDR2 YFSETQ. The germline V and J ends were trimmed by 0 bases and 4 bases, with 14 bases remaining between them.